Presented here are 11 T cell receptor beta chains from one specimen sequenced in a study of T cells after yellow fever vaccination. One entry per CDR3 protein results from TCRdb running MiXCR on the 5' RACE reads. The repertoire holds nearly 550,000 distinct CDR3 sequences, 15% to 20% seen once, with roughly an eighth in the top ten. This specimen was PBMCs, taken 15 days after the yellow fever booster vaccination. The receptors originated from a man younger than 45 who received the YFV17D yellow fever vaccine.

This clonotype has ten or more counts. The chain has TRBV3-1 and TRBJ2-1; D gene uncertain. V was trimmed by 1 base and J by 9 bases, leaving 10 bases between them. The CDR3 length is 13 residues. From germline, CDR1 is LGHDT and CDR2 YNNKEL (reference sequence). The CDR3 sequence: CASSQGMAAEQFF. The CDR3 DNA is TGTGCCAGCAGCCAAGGAATGGCGGCTGAGCAGTTCTTC.

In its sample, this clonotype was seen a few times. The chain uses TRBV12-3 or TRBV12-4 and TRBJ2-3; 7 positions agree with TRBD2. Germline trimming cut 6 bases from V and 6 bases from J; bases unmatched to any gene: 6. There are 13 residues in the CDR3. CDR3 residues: CASSGGTGDTQYF. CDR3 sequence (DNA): TGTGCCAGCAGCGGGGGGACGGGGGATACGCAGTATTTT.

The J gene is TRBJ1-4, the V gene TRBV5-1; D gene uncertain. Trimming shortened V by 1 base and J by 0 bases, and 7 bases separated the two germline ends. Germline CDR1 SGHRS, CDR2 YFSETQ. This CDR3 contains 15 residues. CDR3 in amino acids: CASSLSEATNEKLFF. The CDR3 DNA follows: TGCGCCAGCAGCTTGAGTGAAGCAACTAATGAAAAACTGTTTTTT.

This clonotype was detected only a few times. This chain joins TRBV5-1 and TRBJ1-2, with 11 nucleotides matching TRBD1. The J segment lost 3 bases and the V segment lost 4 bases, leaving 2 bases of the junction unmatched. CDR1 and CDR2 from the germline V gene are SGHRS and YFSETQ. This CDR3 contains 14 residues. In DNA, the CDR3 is TGCGCCAGCAGCCCGGGACAGGGGGACTATGGCTACACCTTC. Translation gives CASSPGQGDYGYTF.

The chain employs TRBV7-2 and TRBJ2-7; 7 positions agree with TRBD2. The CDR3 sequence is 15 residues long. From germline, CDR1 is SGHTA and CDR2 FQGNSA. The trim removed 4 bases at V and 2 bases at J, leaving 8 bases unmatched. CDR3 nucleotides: TGTGCCAGCAGCTCAAGCGGGACCCCCACCTACGAGCAGTACTTC. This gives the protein CASSSSGTPTYEQYF.

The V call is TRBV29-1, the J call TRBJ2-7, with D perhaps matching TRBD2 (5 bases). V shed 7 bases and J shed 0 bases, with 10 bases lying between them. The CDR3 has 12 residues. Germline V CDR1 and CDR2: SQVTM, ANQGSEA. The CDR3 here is CSAGVSSYEQYF. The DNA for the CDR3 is TGCAGCGCCGGGGTTAGCTCCTACGAGCAGTACTTC.

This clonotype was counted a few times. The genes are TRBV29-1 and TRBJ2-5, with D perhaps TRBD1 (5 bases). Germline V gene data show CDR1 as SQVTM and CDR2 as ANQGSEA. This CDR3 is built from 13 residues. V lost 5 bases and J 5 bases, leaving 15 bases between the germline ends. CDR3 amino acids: CSVRQFPVETQYF. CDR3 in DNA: TGCAGCGTTAGACAGTTCCCAGTTGAGACCCAGTACTTC.

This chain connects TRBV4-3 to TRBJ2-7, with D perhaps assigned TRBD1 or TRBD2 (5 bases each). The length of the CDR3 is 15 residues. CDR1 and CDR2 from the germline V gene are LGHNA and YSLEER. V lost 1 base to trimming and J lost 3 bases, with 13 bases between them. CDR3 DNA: TGCGCCAGCAGCCAAGTTGAGGGGACCCACTACGAGCAGTACTTC. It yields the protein CASSQVEGTHYEQYF.

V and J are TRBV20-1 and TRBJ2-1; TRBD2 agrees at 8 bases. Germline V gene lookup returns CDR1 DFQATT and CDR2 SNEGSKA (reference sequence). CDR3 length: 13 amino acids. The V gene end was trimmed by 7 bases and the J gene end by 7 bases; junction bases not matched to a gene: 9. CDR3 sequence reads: CSGREGLVNEQFF. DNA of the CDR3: TGCAGTGGTCGGGAGGGCCTGGTGAATGAGCAGTTCTTC.

The CDR3 bases are TGCAGTGCTACCCCTACTAGCGTTAGCACAGATACGCAGTATTTT. Translating it yields CSATPTSVSTDTQYF. The chain employs TRBV20-1 and TRBJ2-3; 7 bases fit TRBD2. V was clipped by 4 bases and J by 0 bases; unmatched bases: 7. Germline lookup yields CDR1 DFQATT and CDR2 SNEGSKA (reference sequence). This CDR3 has 15 residues.

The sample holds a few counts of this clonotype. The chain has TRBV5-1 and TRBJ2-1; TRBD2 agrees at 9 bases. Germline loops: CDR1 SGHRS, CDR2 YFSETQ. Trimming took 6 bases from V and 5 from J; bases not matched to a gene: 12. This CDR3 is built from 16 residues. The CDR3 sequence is CASTRIAGVEDNEQFF. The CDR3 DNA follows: TGCGCCAGCACCCGAATAGCGGGAGTTGAGGACAATGAGCAGTTCTTC.